This T cell receptor beta chain was identified in a study of regulatory T cells in long-lasting Graves disease. Time point denoted: newly diagnosed GD, antithyroid drugs for less than 3 months. The TCR library was made from RNA extracted from PBMCs. Combining iRepertoire HTBI primers with Arm-PCR of CDR3 regions, the authors built TCR beta libraries. In the original analysis: The samples yielded roughly 60 TRBV and 14 to 15 TRBJ segments. TCRdb re-analysed the multiplex PCR reads in MiXCR, keeping a single row per CDR3 protein. These V and J calls are TCRdb output, not the study's own analysis. Here the sample spans about 500,000 distinct CDR3 sequences, about 12% being singletons. This clonotype showed up just a few times. As yet, its antigen is unknown. The germline CDR1 and CDR2 sequences are LNHNV and YYDKDF (reference sequence). CDR3 length equals 15 residues. Trimming cost V 2 bases and J 3 bases, with 12 bases left between them.

General study points: Researchers reported studying only peripheral blood, not thyroid tissue. Persistent Graves' patients showed less TCR diversity than newly diagnosed ones.

These data were also filed under a second study, of T cells in Graves' hyperthyroidism and ophthalmopathy. From that report: Using the HTBI primer set, a first-round RT-PCR was run on the TCR CDR3.

The V gene is TRBV15, the J gene TRBJ2-3; D not resolved. This TCR came from a woman in her 30s with Graves disease. Specimen: peripheral blood mononuclear cells (PBMCs), collected at new diagnosis, from a patient treated with antithyroid drugs. CDR3: CATSRYAYGTDTQYF. The CDR3 DNA sequence: TGTGCCACCAGCAGATATGCATACGGGACAGATACGCAGTATTTT.